The T cell receptor beta chain described here comes from a study of memory CD4+ T cells and cytomegalovirus serostatus. Study summary: Of the healthy Belgian adults, 9 or 10 were CMV seropositive and 24 seronegative. Findings and limits, study-wide: Of about 150 reported CMV TCRbeta sequences, 67 were found in memory CD4+ repertoires. Repertoires predicted CMV serostatus with median bootstrapped AUC of around 0.96.

Original data processing: After removing out-of-frame reads, around 2 million distinct TCRbeta sequences remained. Data came from immunoSEQ multiplex PCR; TCRdb stores just in-frame clones and leaves some out. V and J calls and clone size follow that table, whereas D and trimming were derived from the DNA. Here the sample spans around 99,000 clones, 75% to 85% being singletons. Single viable CD3+CD4+CD8-CD45RO+ cells were sorted as the memory CD4+ T cells. Comment on this clone: Its antigen is as yet unknown.

CDR3 length: 14 residues. Germline CDR1 is SGHAT and CDR2 is FQNNGV. V lost 4 bases to trimming and J lost 3 bases, with 11 bases between them. V usage is TRBV11-2 and J usage is TRBJ2-3; D might be TRBD1 (6 bases). The sequence was collected from an adult in good health and CMV-seropositive. The sample consisted of memory CD4+ T cells from blood. The CDR3 region has the DNA TGTGCCAGCAGCTGGGGGCCAGGGACAGATACGCAGTATTTT. Its protein is CASSWGPGTDTQYF. The variable domain in full, with the rest retrieved from reference TRBV11-2 and TRBJ2-3, is EAGVAQSPRYKIIEKRQSVAFWCNPISGHATLYWYQQILGQGPKLLIQFQNNGVVDDSQLPKDRFSAERLKGVDSTLKIQPAKLEDSAVYLCASSWGPGTDTQYFGPGTRLTVL.